Sequencing of this TCR beta chain was carried out in a study of early T cells in non-severe SARS-CoV-2 infection. Study background: Investigators sequenced bulk RNA drawn from unsorted whole blood, and chains remained unpaired.

Many counts were recorded for this clonotype. Unique molecular identifier tags were affixed to discrete cDNA molecules. TCRdb re-analysed the 5' RACE reads in MiXCR, keeping a single row per CDR3 protein. The sample contains about 25,000 distinct CDR3 sequences, around 4% of which appear only once. CDR1 is DFQATT and CDR2 is SNEGSKA in the germline V gene (reference sequence). The V gene end was trimmed by 0 bases and the J gene end by 6 bases; junction bases not matched to a gene: 7. CDR3 length: 15 amino acids. The sequencing sample was made of whole blood. This TCR was recovered from an adult who was a healthcare worker with PCR-confirmed SARS-CoV-2 infection or an uninfected control (not recorded which). This chain joins TRBV20-1 and TRBJ2-3, with 9 bases identical to TRBD2. The CDR3 is CSARDGGRGRDTQYF. CDR3 coding DNA: TGCAGTGCTAGAGACGGCGGGAGGGGTCGGGATACGCAGTATTTT.